This passage covers 27 T cell receptor beta chains from one sample sequenced in a study of T cell repertoires in cytomegalovirus infection. TCRdb re-called the reads through MiXCR, storing one row per CDR3 protein. The sample contains hundreds of thousands of distinct CDR3 sequences, around 9.5% of which appear only once. Sequencing was done on a sample of PBMCs. These TCRs come from a human donor in good health (CMV status not recorded). Some clones in this sample may be carry-over from other donors' samples.

This clonotype was detected only a few times. V usage is TRBV19 and J usage is TRBJ1-2, with unresolved D. The CDR3 contains 13 residues. Trimming removed 3 bases from V and 5 bases from J, with 10 bases in between. CDR1 LNHDA and CDR2 SQIVND come from the germline V gene (reference sequence). CDR3 sequence (DNA): TGTGCCAGTAGTATCACCCGGGAGTATGGCTACACCTTC. Protein product: CASSITREYGYTF.

This clonotype was detected ten times or more. V is TRBV7-2 and J is TRBJ2-5; D remains ambiguous. Germline-derived CDR1 and CDR2 are SGHTA and FQGNSA. The V gene lost 1 base and the J gene lost 6 bases, with 6 bases spanning the gap. The CDR3 contains 12 residues. The CDR3 coding sequence is TGTGCCAGCAGCTTAGGTTCTAAGACCCAGTACTTC. This sequence encodes CASSLGSKTQYF.

V usage is TRBV29-1 and J usage is TRBJ1-1; unclear D gene. The V gene's germline CDR1 is SQVTM and CDR2 ANQGSEA. CDR3 length: 12 amino acids. The V and J ends lost 0 bases and 4 bases respectively, with 6 bases between them. The CDR3 DNA reads TGCAGCGTTGAAGACGGGTTCACTGAAGCTTTCTTT. Translation: CSVEDGFTEAFF.

The V gene is TRBV7-2, the J gene TRBJ2-1; D may be TRBD1 or TRBD2 (5 bases each). This CDR3 is 15 amino acids long. Looked up from germline, CDR1 is SGHTA and CDR2 is FQGNSA. V was shortened by 1 base and J by 12 bases, with 19 bases between the two germline ends. The CDR3 region has the DNA TGTGCCAGCAGCTTAGAAGCCGGGGCGGGTGATGGGCAGTTCTTC. It is translated as CASSLEAGAGDGQFF.

The chain joins TRBV7-2 to TRBJ1-5; D unclear. Trimming stripped 1 base from V and 0 bases from J, with 13 bases between. This CDR3 has 17 amino acids. Germline CDR1 SGHTA, CDR2 FQGNSA. Here the CDR3 reads CASSLVEAGYSNQPQHF. In DNA form, the CDR3 reads TGTGCCAGCAGCTTAGTCGAGGCAGGCTATAGCAATCAGCCCCAGCATTTT.

This clonotype was counted between two and nine times. The rearrangement uses TRBV24-1 and TRBJ2-1; D unclear. V was clipped by 3 bases and J by 2 bases, with 10 bases between them. Germline V gene lookup returns CDR1 KGHDR and CDR2 SFDVKD. The CDR3 runs to 15 residues. The CDR3 bases are TGTGCCACCAGTGATGGACGTCTCCCCTACAATGAGCAGTTCTTC. Protein product: CATSDGRLPYNEQFF.

The chain combines TRBV7-6 with TRBJ2-2; TRBD1 or TRBD2 may be the D gene (5 bases each). This CDR3 has 15 amino acids. The germline V gene encodes CDR1 SGHVS and CDR2 FNYEAQ. The V end lost 5 bases, the J end lost 4 bases, and 14 bases lay between the germline ends. In DNA form, the CDR3 reads TGTGCCAGCAGCCCGCAGGGAGTGAGCACCGGGGAGCTGTTTTTT. Amino acid sequence: CASSPQGVSTGELFF.

There are many counts of this clonotype. The chain links TRBV7-9 to TRBJ2-7; D ambiguous. This CDR3 has 14 amino acids. V shed 6 bases and J shed 5 bases, with 17 bases lying between them. The germline CDR1 and CDR2 sequences are SEHNR and FQNEAQ (reference sequence). CDR3 protein: CASSLLPGVDEQYF. Here the CDR3 DNA reads TGTGCCAGCAGTCTCTTACCTGGGGTGGACGAGCAGTACTTC.

The J gene is TRBJ1-1, the V gene TRBV7-9; D unresolved. The CDR3 consists of 15 residues. Trimming removed 1 base at V and 1 base at J, with 10 bases between. The germline V gene encodes CDR1 SEHNR and CDR2 FQNEAQ (reference sequence). In nucleotides, the CDR3 is TGTGCCAGCAGCTTAGACTCACCTAGGAACACTGAAGCTTTCTTT. Protein product: CASSLDSPRNTEAFF.

This clonotype occurred a few times. The V gene is TRBV19, the J gene TRBJ1-4; D remains unclear. This CDR3 comprises 14 residues. Trimming took 5 bases from V and 8 from J, leaving 15 bases between them. The germline CDR1 and CDR2 sequences are LNHDA and SQIVND (reference sequence). CDR3 sequence (DNA): TGTGCCAGTAGTCCCCGCCGCCGCATGGAAAAACTGTTTTTT. Amino acids: CASSPRRRMEKLFF. Using reference TRBV19 and TRBJ1-4 for the parts outside the CDR3, the full variable domain is DGGITQSPKYLFRKEGQNVTLSCEQNLNHDAMYWYRQDPGQGLRLIYYSQIVNDFQKGDIAEGYSVSREKKESFPLTVTSAQKNPTAFYLCASSPRRRMEKLFFGSGTQLSVL.

This clonotype showed up just a few times. The genes are TRBV28 and TRBJ1-4; D is perhaps TRBD1 (5 bases). The CDR3 extends over 12 amino acids. Germline V lookup: CDR1 MDHEN, CDR2 SYDVKM. Trimming cost V 10 bases and J 7 bases, with 13 bases left between them. This chain's CDR3 is CATLGGGEKLFF. CDR3 coding DNA: TGTGCCACCTTGGGGGGAGGTGAAAAACTGTTTTTT. The full variable domain, rest sourced from reference TRBV28 and TRBJ1-4, is DVKVTQSSRYLVKRTGEKVFLECVQDMDHENMFWYRQDPGLGLRLIYFSYDVKMKEKGDIPEGYSVSREKKERFSLILESASTNQTSMYLCATLGGGEKLFFGSGTQLSVL.

This clonotype was picked up a small number of times. The V call is TRBV18, the J call TRBJ2-7, with 8 bases lining up with TRBD2. This CDR3 is 15 amino acids long. Germline trimming cut 0 bases from V and 3 bases from J; bases unmatched to any gene: 4. The germline V gene encodes CDR1 KGHSH and CDR2 LQKENI. The CDR3 coding sequence is TGTGCCAGCTCACCACCGGCGGGAGGCGGCTACGAGCAGTACTTC. Amino acid sequence: CASSPPAGGGYEQYF.

This chain connects TRBV12-3 or TRBV12-4 to TRBJ2-7; D is possibly TRBD1 (6 bases). V lost 6 bases and J 0 bases, leaving 12 bases between the germline ends. The CDR3 consists of 14 residues. The CDR3 sequence: CASSGDRFSYEQYF. CDR3 coding DNA: TGTGCCAGCAGCGGTGACAGGTTCTCCTACGAGCAGTACTTC.

This clonotype has a handful of counts. The chain links TRBV4-1 to TRBJ1-2; D gene ambiguous. V shed 1 base and J shed 0 bases, with 9 bases lying between them. Germline assignment: CDR1 MGHRA and CDR2 YSYEKL. The CDR3 has 15 residues. The CDR3 sequence: CASSQVRDSNYGYTF. The CDR3 bases are TGCGCCAGCAGCCAAGTTCGGGATTCTAACTATGGCTACACCTTC.

This clonotype was seen a few times. The chain couples TRBV7-8 to TRBJ2-6; unclear D gene. Germline V CDR1 and CDR2: SGHVS, FQNEAQ. V was pared by 1 base and J by 3 bases, with 4 bases between. This CDR3 region has 14 residues. The CDR3 is CASSLGGGANVLTF. DNA for the CDR3: TGTGCCAGCAGCTTAGGGGGTGGGGCCAACGTCCTGACTTTC.

This clonotype was counted a few times. The CDR3 DNA is TGTGCCAGTAGTATAGGTTCCCTGACAGGGTGGACTGAAGCTTTCTTT. Translating it yields CASSIGSLTGWTEAFF. This chain links TRBV19 with TRBJ1-1, with 7 nucleotides matching TRBD1. CDR3 length equals 16 residues. Germline CDR1 LNHDA, CDR2 SQIVND (reference sequence). J lost 5 bases, V lost 1 base, and 10 bases had no gene match. Full variable domain (rest looked up from reference TRBV19 and TRBJ1-1): DGGITQSPKYLFRKEGQNVTLSCEQNLNHDAMYWYRQDPGQGLRLIYYSQIVNDFQKGDIAEGYSVSREKKESFPLTVTSAQKNPTAFYLCASSIGSLTGWTEAFFGQGTRLTVV.

This clonotype was detected many times. The rearrangement links TRBV7-2 to TRBJ2-1; D not certain. This CDR3 comprises 15 residues. Looked up from germline, CDR1 is SGHTA and CDR2 is FQGNSA. V lost 1 base and J lost 6, with 13 bases in between. The CDR3 DNA reads TGTGCCAGCAGCTTAGTGTCTCTAGTAGGCAATGAGCAGTTCTTC. Translation: CASSLVSLVGNEQFF.

The V call is TRBV4-3, the J call TRBJ1-2, with 8 bases fitting TRBD1. With V trimmed by 6 bases and J by 8 bases, 11 bases remained unmatched. Germline V gives CDR1 LGHNA, CDR2 YSLEER. This CDR3 region has 14 residues. The CDR3 here is CASSHAGTGYGYTF. The CDR3 bases are TGCGCCAGCAGTCATGCCGGGACAGGCTACGGCTACACCTTC.

This clonotype was seen ten or more times. This chain joins TRBV6-1 and TRBJ2-1; tentatively, D is TRBD2 (5 bases). Trimming left V 8 bases short and J 2 bases short, with 13 bases between. CDR1 is MNHNS and CDR2 is SASEGT in the germline V gene. This CDR3 has 14 residues. Written as DNA, the CDR3 is TGTGCCAGCCTCCGGGATCGAACCTACAATGAGCAGTTCTTC. It specifies CASLRDRTYNEQFF.

This clonotype was recorded many times. The chain links TRBV7-6 to TRBJ1-4; D is ambiguous. Germline lookup yields CDR1 SGHVS and CDR2 FNYEAQ. Deletions cut 8 bases from V and 4 bases from J, with 17 bases between. The CDR3 covers 15 residues. The CDR3 region is CASSQRSGNNEKLFF. CDR3 bases: TGTGCCAGCTCCCAACGTTCTGGAAATAATGAAAAACTGTTTTTT.

This clonotype was counted a few times. The rearrangement joins TRBV2 to TRBJ1-5; weak D call: TRBD1 (5 bases). The CDR3 loop spans 14 amino acids. Germline V gives CDR1 SNHLY, CDR2 FYNNEI. The V gene lost 6 bases and the J gene lost 1 base, with 10 bases spanning the gap. The CDR3 sequence: CASRADTSNQPQHF. CDR3 bases: TGTGCCAGCAGGGCGGACACGAGCAATCAGCCCCAGCATTTT.

This clonotype was recorded at least ten times. V usage is TRBV7-2 and J usage is TRBJ1-3; the D gene is possibly TRBD1 (5 bases). The CDR3 is 15 residues long. Germline V gene sequence: CDR1 SGHTA, CDR2 FQGNSA. The ends were cut back, 5 bases at V and 4 bases at J, with 15 bases in the middle. The CDR3 is CASSPVGGAGNTIYF. For the CDR3, the DNA is TGTGCCAGCAGCCCCGTGGGAGGGGCCGGAAACACCATATATTTT.

The V and J genes are TRBV7-6 and TRBJ2-2; TRBD1 aligns across 7 bases. Trimming cost V 5 bases and J 5 bases; bases outside gene matches: 8. Germline CDR1 and CDR2: SGHVS and FNYEAQ. The CDR3 consists of 15 residues. CDR3 loop: CASSLTGVGTGELFF. The CDR3 region has the DNA TGTGCCAGCAGCCTAACAGGGGTGGGGACCGGGGAGCTGTTTTTT.

This clonotype occurred a few times. The chain has TRBV24-1 and TRBJ2-3; possibly TRBD2 for D (5 bases). V was shortened by 4 bases and J by 9 bases, with 16 bases between the two germline ends. Germline CDR1 is KGHDR and CDR2 is SFDVKD. There are 14 residues in the CDR3. The CDR3 coding sequence is TGTGCCACCAGTGAAGGAGAGGGCCGGAGAACGCAGTATTTT. This sequence encodes CATSEGEGRRTQYF.

This clonotype came up many times. The chain couples TRBV7-9 to TRBJ2-1; the D is unclear. Germline CDR1 is SEHNR and CDR2 is FQNEAQ (reference sequence). The germline V and J ends were trimmed by 4 bases and 7 bases, with 8 bases remaining between them. The CDR3 runs 12 residues. CDR3 sequence: CASSWTGNEQFF. CDR3 coding DNA: TGTGCCAGCAGCTGGACCGGGAATGAGCAGTTCTTC. Full variable domain (rest looked up from reference TRBV7-9 and TRBJ2-1): DTGVSQNPRHKITKRGQNVTFRCDPISEHNRLYWYRQTLGQGPEFLTYFQNEAQLEKSRLLSDRFSAERPKGSFSTLEIQRTEQGDSAMYLCASSWTGNEQFFGPGTRLTVL.

This clonotype was counted between two and nine times. The rearrangement uses TRBV15 and TRBJ2-7; no firm D call. Trimming shortened V by 3 bases and J by 5 bases, and 17 bases separated the two germline ends. Germline CDR1 is LNHNV and CDR2 is YYDKDF (reference sequence). The CDR3 is 15 residues long. CDR3 in amino acids: CATSRIDTSRNEQYF. The CDR3 DNA reads as TGTGCCACCAGCAGGATTGACACCTCCCGCAACGAGCAGTACTTC.

For this clonotype: A single base separates this from a much larger clone, so it may be a read error. This rearrangement joins TRBV28 to TRBJ2-2, with 10 bases aligning to TRBD1. V lost 7 bases, J lost 6 bases, and 8 bases stayed unmatched. CDR3 length: 15 residues. Germline V gene data show CDR1 as MDHEN and CDR2 as SYDVKM. CDR3 region: CASTTGQGWAGELFF. For the CDR3, the DNA is TGTGCCAGCACGACGGGACAGGGGTGGGCCGGGGAGCTGTTTTTT.